The T cell receptor (beta chain) described here comes from a study of T cells after posttransplantation cyclophosphamide. Trimming pared 2 bases from V and 5 bases from J, leaving 9 bases between. Germline CDR1 MNHEY, CDR2 SVGAGI. CDR3 length equals 13 residues. Turning to this clone: Its antigen is undetermined.

Study-wide results and caveats: TRB overlap between skin or GI tissue T cells and blood was limited.

TCRdb's table, derived via immunoSEQ multiplex PCR, lists solely in-frame clones and lacks some. Of 10,000 to 12,000 clones in the sample, approximately 95% were seen once. The naive gate required viable CD3+CD4+ or CD3+CD8+ cells with CCR7+CD45RA+CD45RO-CD95-CD27+CD28+ phenotype. The sequenced material came from naive CD8+ T cells sorted from PBMCs. The V call is TRBV6-5, the J call TRBJ2-5, with D unclear. This clonotype was sampled from a man between 25 and 39 years old in good health and a related stem cell transplant donor. The CDR3 DNA reads TGTGCCAGCAGTTACACGGGTGGGGAGACCCAGTACTTC. Protein product: CASSYTGGETQYF.